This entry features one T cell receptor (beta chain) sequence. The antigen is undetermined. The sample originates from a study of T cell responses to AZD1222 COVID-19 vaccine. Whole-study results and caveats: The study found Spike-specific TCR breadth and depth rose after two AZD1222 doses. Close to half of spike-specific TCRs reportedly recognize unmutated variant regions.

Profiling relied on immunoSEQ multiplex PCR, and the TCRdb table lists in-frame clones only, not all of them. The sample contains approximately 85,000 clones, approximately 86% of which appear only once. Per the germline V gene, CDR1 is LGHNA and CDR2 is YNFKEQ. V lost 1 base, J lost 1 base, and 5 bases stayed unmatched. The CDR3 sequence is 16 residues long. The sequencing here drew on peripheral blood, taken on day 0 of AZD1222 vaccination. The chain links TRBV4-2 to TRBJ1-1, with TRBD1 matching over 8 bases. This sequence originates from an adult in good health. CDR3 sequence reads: CASSQGGDRTNTEAFF. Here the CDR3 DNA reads TGTGCCAGCAGCCAAGGGGGGGACAGGACGAACACTGAAGCTTTCTTT.